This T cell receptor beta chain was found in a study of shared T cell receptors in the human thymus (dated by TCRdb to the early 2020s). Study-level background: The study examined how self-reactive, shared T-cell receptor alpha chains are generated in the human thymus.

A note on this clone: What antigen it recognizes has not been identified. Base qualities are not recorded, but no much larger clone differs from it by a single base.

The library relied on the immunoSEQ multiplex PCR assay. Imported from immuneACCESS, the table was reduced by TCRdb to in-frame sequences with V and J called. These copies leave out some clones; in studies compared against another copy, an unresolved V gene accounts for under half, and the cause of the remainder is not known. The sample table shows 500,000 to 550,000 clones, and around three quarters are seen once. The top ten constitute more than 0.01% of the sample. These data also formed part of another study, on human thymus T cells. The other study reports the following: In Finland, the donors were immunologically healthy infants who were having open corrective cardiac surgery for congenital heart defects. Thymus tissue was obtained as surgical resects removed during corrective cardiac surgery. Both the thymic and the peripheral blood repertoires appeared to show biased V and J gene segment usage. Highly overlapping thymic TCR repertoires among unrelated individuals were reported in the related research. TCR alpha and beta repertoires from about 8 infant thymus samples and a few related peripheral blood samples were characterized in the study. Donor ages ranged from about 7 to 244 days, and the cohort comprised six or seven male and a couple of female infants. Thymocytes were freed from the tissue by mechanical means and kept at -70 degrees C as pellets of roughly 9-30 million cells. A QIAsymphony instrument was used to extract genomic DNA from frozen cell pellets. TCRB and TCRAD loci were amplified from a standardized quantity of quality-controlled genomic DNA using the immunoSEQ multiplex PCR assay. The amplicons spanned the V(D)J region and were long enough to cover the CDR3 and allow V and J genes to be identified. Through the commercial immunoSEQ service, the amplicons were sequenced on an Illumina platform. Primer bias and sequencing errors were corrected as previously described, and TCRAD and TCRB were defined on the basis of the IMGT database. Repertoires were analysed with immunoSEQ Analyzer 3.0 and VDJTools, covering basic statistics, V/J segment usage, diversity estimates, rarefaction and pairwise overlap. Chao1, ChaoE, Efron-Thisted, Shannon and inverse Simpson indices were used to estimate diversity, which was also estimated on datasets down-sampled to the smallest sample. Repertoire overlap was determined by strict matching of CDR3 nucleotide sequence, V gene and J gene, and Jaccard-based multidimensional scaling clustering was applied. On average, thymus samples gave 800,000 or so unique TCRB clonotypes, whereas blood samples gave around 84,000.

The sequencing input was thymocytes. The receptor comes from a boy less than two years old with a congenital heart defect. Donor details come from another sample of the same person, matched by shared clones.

In nucleotides, the sequence is TGCGCCAGCAGCCCGGATGTGGGACACCATAATTCACCCCTCCACTTT. Its product reads: CASSPDVGHHNSPLHF. The chain uses TRBV4-1 and TRBJ1-6; 6 matching bases give a weak D call of TRBD1. V was cut back by 4 bases and J by 5 bases, leaving a gap of 15 bases between them. Inclusive of the bounding cysteine and phenylalanine, the CDR3 is 16 residues long. Only the CDR3 region is kept as DNA, spanning 48 bases read in frame from base 1. The germline V gene sets CDR1 to MGHRA and CDR2 to YSYEKL.